There are a few counts of the clone carrying this T cell receptor (beta chain). Sequencing used immunoSEQ multiplex PCR; TCRdb keeps in-frame clones, though not all of them. This sample has around 170,000 clones, with 85% to 95% found just once. This CDR3 comprises 16 residues. This entry belongs to a study of blood T cell repertoires in COVID-19. This chain uses TRBV21-1 with TRBJ1-5; the table's D call, TRBD1, has no DNA check behind it. TRBV21-1 is recorded as a pseudogene. The sample consisted of peripheral blood. The receptor was isolated from a man between 50 and 59 years old with acute or convalescent COVID-19. CDR3: CASSGPPYRENQPQHF. The CDR3 bases are TGTGCCAGCAGCGGCCCCCCATACAGGGAGAATCAGCCCCAGCATTTT.